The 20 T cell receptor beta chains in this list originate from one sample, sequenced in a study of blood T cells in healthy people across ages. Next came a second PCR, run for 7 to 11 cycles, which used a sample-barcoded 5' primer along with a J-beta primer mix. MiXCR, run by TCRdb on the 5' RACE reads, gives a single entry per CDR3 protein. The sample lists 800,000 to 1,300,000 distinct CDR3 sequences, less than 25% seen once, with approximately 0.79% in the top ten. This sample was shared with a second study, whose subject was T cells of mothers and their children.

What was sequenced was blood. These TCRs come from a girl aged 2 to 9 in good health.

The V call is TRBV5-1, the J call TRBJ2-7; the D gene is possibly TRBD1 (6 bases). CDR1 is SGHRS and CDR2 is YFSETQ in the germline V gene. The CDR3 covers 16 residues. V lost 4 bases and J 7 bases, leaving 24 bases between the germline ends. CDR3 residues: CASSGQIPATTSEQYF. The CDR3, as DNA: TGCGCCAGCAGCGGACAGATTCCCGCTACTACTAGTGAGCAGTACTTC.

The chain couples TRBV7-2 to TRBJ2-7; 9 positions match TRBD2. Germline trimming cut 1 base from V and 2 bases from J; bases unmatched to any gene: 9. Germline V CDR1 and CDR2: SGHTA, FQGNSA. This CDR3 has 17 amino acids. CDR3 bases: TGTGCCAGCAGCTTAGAGGGGTGGACTAGCGTCCCCTACGAGCAGTACTTC. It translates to CASSLEGWTSVPYEQYF.

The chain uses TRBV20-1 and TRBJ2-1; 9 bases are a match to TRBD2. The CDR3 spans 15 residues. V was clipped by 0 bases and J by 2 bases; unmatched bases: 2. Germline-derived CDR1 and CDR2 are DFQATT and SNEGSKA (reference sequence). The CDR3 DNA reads TGCAGTGCTAGAGATCCTAGCGGGGCCTACAATGAGCAGTTCTTC. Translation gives CSARDPSGAYNEQFF.

CDR3 DNA: TGCGCCAGCAGCTTCGGCGGGGAAGATGGCTACACCTTC. Encoded protein: CASSFGGEDGYTF. The chain employs TRBV5-1 and TRBJ1-2; D is uncertain. This CDR3 has 13 amino acids. CDR1 and CDR2 (germline): SGHRS, YFSETQ. V was cut by 2 bases and J by 6 bases, with 11 bases left in between.

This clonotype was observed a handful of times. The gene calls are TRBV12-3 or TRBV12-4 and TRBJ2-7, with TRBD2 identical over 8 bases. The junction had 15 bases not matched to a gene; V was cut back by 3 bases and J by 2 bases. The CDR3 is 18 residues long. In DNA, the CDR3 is TGTGCCAGCAGTTTTCGCGGGGGGACCACGTTAGAAGCCTACGAGCAGTACTTC. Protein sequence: CASSFRGGTTLEAYEQYF.

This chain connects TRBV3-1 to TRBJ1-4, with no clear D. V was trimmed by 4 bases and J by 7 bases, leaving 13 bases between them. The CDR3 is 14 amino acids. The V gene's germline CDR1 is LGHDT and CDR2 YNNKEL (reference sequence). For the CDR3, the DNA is TGTGCCAGCAGCCGAGGAGGAGGTAGTGAAAAACTGTTTTTT. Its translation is CASSRGGGSEKLFF.

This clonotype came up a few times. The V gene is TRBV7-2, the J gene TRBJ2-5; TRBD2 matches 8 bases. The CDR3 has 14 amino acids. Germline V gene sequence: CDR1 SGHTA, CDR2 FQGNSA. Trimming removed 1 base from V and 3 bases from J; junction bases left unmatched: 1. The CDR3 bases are TGTGCCAGCAGCTTAGGTAGCGGGAAAGAGACCCAGTACTTC. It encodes CASSLGSGKETQYF.

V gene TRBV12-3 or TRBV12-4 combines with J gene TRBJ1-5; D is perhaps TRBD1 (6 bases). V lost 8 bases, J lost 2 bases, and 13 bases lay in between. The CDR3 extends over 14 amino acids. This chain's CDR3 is CASFRGAGNQPQHF. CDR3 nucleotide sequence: TGTGCCAGCTTTCGGGGGGCAGGCAATCAGCCCCAGCATTTT.

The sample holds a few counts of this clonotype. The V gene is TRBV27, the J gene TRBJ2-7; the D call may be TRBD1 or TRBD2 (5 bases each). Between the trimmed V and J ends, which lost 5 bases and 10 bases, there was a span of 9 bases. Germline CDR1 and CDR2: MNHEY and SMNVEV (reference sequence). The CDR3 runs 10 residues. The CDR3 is CASSTGRQYF. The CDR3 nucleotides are TGTGCCAGCAGTACGGGACGACAGTACTTC.

This CDR3 is CASSPVAGAQQFF. CDR3 coding DNA: TGTGCCAGCAGTCCTGTAGCGGGAGCCCAGCAGTTCTTC. This chain joins TRBV12-3 or TRBV12-4 and TRBJ2-1, with TRBD2 identical over 9 bases. This CDR3 is 13 amino acids long. With 5 bases clipped from V and 11 bases from J, the junction kept 7 bases outside the gene matches.

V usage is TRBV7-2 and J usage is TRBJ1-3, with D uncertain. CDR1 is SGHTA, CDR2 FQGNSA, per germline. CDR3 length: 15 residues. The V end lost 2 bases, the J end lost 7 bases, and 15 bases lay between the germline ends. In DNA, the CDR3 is TGTGCCAGCAGCTTACGAGAAGGGCTGTTGAACACCATATATTTT. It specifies CASSLREGLLNTIYF.

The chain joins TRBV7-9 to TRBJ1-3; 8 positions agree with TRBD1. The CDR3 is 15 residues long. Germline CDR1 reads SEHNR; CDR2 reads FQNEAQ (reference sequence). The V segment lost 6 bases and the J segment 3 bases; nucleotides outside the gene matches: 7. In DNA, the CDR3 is TGTGCCAGCAGACCACGGACAGGGTTTGGAAACACCATATATTTT. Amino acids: CASRPRTGFGNTIYF.

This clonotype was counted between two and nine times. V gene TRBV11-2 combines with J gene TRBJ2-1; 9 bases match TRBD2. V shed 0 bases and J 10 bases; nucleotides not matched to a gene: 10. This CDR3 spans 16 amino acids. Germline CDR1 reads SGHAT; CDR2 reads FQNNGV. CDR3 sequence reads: CASSLDRSSGSGEQFF. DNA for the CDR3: TGTGCCAGCAGCTTAGATCGGAGTAGCGGGAGCGGAGAGCAGTTCTTC.

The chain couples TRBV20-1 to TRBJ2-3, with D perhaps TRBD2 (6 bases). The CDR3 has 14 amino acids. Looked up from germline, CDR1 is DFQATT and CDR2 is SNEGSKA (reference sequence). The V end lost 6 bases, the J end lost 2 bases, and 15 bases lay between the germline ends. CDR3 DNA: TGCAGTGCATACGGGGGACTCCCCACAGATACGCAGTATTTT. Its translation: CSAYGGLPTDTQYF.

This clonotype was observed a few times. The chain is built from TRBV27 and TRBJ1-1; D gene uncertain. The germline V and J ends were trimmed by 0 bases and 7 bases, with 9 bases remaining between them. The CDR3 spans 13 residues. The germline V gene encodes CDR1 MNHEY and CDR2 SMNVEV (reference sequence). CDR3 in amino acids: CASSLSGVDEAFF. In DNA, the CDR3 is TGTGCCAGCAGTTTATCTGGGGTCGATGAAGCTTTCTTT.

CDR3 bases: TGTGCCAGCAGTCGTCAGGGGTTTTTGGACGGCTACACCTTC. Translated, it gives CASSRQGFLDGYTF. The chain joins TRBV28 to TRBJ1-2, with D maybe TRBD1 (6 bases). This CDR3 is 14 amino acids long. V lost 5 bases and J 8 bases, leaving 18 bases between the germline ends. Germline-derived CDR1 and CDR2 are MDHEN and SYDVKM.

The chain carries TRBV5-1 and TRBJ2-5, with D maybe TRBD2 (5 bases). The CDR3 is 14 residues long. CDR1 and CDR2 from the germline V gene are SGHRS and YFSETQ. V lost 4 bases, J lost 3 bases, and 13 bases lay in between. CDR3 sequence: CASSPWSGEETQYF. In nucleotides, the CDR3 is TGCGCCAGCAGCCCCTGGAGCGGAGAAGAGACCCAGTACTTC.

The DNA for the CDR3 is TGCAGCGTTGAGGGCGTCGGAAACACCATATATTTT. Translation: CSVEGVGNTIYF. This rearrangement joins TRBV29-1 to TRBJ1-3; D unclear. This CDR3 is 12 amino acids long. Germline lookup yields CDR1 SQVTM and CDR2 ANQGSEA. Trimming left V 3 bases short and J 4 bases short, with 7 bases between.

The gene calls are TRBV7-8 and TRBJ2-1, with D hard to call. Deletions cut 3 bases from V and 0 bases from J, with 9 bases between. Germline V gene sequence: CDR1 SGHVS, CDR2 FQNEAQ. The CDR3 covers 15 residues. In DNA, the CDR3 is TGTGCCAGCAGCTTCGGTTGGGCCTCCTACAATGAGCAGTTCTTC. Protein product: CASSFGWASYNEQFF.

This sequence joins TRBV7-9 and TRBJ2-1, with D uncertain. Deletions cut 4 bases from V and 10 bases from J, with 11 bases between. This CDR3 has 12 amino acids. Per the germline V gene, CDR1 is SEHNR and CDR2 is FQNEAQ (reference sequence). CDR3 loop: CASSSPRGEQFF. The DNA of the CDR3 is TGTGCCAGCAGCTCTCCCCGTGGGGAGCAGTTCTTC.